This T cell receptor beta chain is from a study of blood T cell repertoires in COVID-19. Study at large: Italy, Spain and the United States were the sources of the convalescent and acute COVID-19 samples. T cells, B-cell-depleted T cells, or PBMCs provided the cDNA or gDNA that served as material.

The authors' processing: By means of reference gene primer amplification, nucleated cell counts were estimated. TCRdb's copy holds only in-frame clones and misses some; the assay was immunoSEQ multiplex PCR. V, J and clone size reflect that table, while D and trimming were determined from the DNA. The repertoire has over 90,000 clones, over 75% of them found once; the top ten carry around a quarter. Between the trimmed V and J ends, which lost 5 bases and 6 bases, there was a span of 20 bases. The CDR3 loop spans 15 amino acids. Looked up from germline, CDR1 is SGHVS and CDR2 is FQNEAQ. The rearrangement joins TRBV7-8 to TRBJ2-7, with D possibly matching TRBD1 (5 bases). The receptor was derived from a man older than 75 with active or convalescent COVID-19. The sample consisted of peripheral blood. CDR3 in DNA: TGTGCCAGCAGCCCTGGACCCGCAAGGGGCTCCGAGCAGTACTTC. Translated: CASSPGPARGSEQYF.